This T cell receptor (beta chain) derives from a study of response to subunit inactivated influenza vaccine. CDR3 length: 14 amino acids. Trimming took 7 bases from V and 2 from J, leaving 15 bases between them. CDR1 and CDR2 from the germline V gene are SGHRS and YFSETQ. Using its own MiXCR run on the RT-PCR reads, TCRdb lists one record per CDR3 protein. The repertoire holds 500,000 to 600,000 distinct CDR3 sequences, with approximately 10% as singletons. The sample was also linked to a second study, of T cells expressing NK-cell markers. That publication notes: Generation of TCR beta cDNA was performed by 5'RACE template switching incorporating UMIs. A few donors likewise had their CD3+CD56-NKG2C+ fraction led by these clonotypes.

The sequencing used PBMCs from blood, collected on the day of vaccination. The chain has TRBV5-1 and TRBJ2-5, with D possibly being TRBD1 or TRBD2 (5 bases each). The clonotype was recovered from a man aged 45-65 years who received an inactivated influenza vaccine. CDR3 sequence: CASGQNGGQETQYF. The CDR3 DNA reads as TGCGCCAGCGGACAAAATGGGGGACAAGAGACCCAGTACTTC. The full variable domain, with the rest looked up from reference TRBV5-1 and TRBJ2-5, is KAGVTQTPRYLIKTRGQQVTLSCSPISGHRSVSWYQQTPGQGLQFLFEYFSETQRNKGNFPGRFSGRQFSNSRSEMNVSTLELGDSALYLCASGQNGGQETQYFGPGTRLLVL.